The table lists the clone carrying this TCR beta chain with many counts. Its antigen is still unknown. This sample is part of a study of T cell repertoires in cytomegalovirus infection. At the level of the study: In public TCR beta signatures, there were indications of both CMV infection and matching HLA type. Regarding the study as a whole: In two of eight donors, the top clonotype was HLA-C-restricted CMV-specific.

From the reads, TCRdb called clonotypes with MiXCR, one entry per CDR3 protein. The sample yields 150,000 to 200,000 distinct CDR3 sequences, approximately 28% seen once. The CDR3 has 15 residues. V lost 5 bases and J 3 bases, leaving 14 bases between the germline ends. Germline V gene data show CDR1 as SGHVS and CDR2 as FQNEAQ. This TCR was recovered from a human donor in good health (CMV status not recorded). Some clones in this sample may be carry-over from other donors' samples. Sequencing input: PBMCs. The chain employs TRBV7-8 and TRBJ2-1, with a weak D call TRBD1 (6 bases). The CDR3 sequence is CASSPNRVFYNEQFF. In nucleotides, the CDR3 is TGTGCCAGCAGCCCGAACAGGGTGTTCTACAATGAGCAGTTCTTC.